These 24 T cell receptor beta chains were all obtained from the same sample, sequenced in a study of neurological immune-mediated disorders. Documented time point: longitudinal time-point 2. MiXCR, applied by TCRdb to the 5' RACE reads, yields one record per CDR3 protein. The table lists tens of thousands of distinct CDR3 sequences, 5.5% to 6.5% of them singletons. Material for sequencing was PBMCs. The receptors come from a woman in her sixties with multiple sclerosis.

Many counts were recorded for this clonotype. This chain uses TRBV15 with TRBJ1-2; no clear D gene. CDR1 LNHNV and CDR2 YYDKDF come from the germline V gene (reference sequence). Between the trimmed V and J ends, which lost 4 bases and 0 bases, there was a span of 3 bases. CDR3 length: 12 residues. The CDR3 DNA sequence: TGTGCCACCAGCAACACTAACTATGGCTACACCTTC. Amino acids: CATSNTNYGYTF.

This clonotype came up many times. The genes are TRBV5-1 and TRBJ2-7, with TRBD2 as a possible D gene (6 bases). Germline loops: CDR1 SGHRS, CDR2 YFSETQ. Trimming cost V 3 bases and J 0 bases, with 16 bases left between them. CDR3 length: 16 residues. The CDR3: CASSSGSAPSSYEQYF. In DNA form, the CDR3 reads TGCGCCAGCAGCTCCGGGAGCGCTCCGAGCTCCTACGAGCAGTACTTC.

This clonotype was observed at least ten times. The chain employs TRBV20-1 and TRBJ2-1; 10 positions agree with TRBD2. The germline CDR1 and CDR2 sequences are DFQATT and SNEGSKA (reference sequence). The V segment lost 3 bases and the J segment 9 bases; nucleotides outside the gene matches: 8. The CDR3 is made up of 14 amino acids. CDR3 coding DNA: TGCAGTGCTAGCTTAGCGGGGGGACTCGCTGAGCAGTTCTTC. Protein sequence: CSASLAGGLAEQFF.

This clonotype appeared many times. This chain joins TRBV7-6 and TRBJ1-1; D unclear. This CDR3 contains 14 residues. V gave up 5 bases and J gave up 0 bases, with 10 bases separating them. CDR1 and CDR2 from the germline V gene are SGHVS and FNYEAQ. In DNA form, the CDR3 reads TGTGCCAGCAGCACACAGATTATGAACACTGAAGCTTTCTTT. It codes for CASSTQIMNTEAFF.

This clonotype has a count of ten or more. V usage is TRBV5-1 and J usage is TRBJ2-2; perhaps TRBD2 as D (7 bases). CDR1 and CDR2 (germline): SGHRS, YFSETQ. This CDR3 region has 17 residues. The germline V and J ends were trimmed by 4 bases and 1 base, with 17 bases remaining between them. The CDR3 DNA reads TGCGCCAGCAGCGGTGGGGGGCTAGCGGTGAACACCGGGGAGCTGTTTTTT. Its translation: CASSGGGLAVNTGELFF.

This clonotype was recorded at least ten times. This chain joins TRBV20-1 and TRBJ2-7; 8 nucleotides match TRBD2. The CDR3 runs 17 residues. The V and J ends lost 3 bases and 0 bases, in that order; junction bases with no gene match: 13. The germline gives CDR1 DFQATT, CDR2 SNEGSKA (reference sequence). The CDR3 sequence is CSASRFERGPSSYEQYF. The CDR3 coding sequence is TGCAGTGCTAGTAGGTTCGAGCGGGGGCCGAGCTCCTACGAGCAGTACTTC.

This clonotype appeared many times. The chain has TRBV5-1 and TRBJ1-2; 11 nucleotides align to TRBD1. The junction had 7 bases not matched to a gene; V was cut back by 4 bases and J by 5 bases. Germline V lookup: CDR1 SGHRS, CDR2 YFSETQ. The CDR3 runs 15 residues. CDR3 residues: CASSHGQGAGYGYTF. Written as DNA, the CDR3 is TGCGCCAGCAGCCACGGACAGGGGGCAGGGTATGGCTACACCTTC.

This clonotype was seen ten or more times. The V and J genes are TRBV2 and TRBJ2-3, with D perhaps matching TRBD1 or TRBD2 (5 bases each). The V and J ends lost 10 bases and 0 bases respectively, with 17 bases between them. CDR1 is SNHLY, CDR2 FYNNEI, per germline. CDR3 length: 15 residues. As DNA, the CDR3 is TGTGCCAACTCCCGGGACCGCACTAGCACAGATACGCAGTATTTT. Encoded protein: CANSRDRTSTDTQYF.

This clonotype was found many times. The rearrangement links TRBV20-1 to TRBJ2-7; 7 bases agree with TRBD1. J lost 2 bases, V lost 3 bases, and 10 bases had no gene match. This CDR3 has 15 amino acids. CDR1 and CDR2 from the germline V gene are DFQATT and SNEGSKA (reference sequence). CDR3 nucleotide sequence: TGCAGTGCTAGTGACCCGGGACAGCAAACCTACGAGCAGTACTTC. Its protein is CSASDPGQQTYEQYF.

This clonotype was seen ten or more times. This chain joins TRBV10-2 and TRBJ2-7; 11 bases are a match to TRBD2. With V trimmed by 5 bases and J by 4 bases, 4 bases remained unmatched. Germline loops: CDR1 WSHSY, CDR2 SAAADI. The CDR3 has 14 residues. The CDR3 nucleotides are TGCGCCAGCAGTATTAGCGGGGGGGCTTACGAGCAGTACTTC. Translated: CASSISGGAYEQYF.

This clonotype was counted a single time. The CDR3 spells CASSLWMPNSEETQYF. CDR3 nucleotide sequence: TGTGCCAGCAGTTTATGGATGCCGAACAGCGAAGAGACCCAGTACTTC. This chain uses TRBV28 with TRBJ2-5; no clear D gene. V was trimmed by 0 bases and J by 3 bases, leaving 14 bases between them. This CDR3 spans 16 amino acids. The germline V gene encodes CDR1 MDHEN and CDR2 SYDVKM.

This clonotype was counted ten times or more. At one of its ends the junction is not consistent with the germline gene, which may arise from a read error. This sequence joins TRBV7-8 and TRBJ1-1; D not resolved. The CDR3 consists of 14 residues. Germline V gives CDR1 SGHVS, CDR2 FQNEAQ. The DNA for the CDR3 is TGCGCCAGCAGCCCCCGAGGAATGAACACTGAAGCTTTCTTT. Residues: CASSPRGMNTEAFF. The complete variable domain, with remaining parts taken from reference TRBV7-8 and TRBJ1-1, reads GAGVSQSPRYKVAKRGQDVALRCDPISGHVSLFWYQQALGQGPEFLTYFQNEAQLDKSGLPSDRFFAERPEGSVSTLKIQRTQQEDSAVYLCASSPRGMNTEAFFGQGTRLTVV.

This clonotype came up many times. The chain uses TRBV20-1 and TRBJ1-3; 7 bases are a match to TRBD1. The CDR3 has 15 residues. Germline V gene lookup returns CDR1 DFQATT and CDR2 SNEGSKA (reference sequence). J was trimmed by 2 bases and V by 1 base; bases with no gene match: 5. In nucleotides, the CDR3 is TGCAGTGCTAGAGCCCCGACAGGGACTGGAAACACCATATATTTT. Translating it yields CSARAPTGTGNTIYF.

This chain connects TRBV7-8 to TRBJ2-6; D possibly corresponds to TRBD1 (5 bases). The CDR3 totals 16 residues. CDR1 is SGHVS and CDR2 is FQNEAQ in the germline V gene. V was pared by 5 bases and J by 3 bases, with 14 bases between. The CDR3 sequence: CASSSTGWVGANVLTF. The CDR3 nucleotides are TGTGCCAGCAGCAGTACAGGTTGGGTTGGGGCCAACGTCCTGACTTTC.

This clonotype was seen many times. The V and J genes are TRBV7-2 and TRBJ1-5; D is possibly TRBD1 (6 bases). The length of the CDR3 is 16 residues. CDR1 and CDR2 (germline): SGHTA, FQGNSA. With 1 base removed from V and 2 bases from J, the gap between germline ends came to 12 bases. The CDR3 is CASSLGAGEGNQPQHF. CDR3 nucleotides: TGTGCCAGCAGCTTAGGGGCAGGGGAGGGCAATCAGCCCCAGCATTTT.

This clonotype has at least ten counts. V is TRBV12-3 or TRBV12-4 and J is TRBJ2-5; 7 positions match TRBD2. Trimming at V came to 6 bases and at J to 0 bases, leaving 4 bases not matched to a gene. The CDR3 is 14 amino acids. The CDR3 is CASRTGLHQETQYF. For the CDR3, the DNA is TGTGCCAGCAGGACGGGACTACACCAAGAGACCCAGTACTTC.

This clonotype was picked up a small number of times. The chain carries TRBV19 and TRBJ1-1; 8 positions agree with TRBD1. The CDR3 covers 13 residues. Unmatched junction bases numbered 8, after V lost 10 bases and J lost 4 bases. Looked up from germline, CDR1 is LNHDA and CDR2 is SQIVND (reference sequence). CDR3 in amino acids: CATEQDRVTEAFF. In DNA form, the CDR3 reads TGTGCCACCGAACAGGACAGGGTCACTGAAGCTTTCTTT.

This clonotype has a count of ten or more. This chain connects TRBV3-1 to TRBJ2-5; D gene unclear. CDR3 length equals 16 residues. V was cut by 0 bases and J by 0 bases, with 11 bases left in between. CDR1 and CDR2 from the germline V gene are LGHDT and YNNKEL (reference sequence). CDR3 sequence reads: CASSQDPGQYQETQYF. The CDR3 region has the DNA TGTGCCAGCAGCCAAGATCCCGGGCAGTACCAAGAGACCCAGTACTTC.

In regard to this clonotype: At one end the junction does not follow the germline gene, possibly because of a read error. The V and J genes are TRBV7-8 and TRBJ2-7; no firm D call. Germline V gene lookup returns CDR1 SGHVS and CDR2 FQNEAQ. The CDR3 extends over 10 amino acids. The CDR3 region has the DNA TGTGCCAGCAGCTTAGATCGGGTGCACTTC. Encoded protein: CASSLDRVHF.

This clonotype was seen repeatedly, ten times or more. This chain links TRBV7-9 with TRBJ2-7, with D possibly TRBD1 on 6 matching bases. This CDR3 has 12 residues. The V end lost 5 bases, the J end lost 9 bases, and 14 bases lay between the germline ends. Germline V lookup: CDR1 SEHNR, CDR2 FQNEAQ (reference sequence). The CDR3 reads CASSPTGSGQYF. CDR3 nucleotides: TGTGCCAGCAGCCCCACAGGGTCAGGGCAGTACTTC.

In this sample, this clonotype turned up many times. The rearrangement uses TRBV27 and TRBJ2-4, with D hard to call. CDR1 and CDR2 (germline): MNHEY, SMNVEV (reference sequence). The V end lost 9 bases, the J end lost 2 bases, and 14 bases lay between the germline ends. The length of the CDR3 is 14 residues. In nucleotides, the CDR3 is TGTGCCAGGAGGAGATGGACGACCAAAAACATTCAGTACTTC. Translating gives CARRRWTTKNIQYF.

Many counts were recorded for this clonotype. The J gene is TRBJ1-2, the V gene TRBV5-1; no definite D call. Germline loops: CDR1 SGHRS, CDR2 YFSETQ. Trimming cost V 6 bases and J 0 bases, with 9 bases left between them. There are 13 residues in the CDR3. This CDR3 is CASTGSTNYGYTF. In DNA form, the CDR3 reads TGCGCCAGCACCGGATCAACTAACTATGGCTACACCTTC.

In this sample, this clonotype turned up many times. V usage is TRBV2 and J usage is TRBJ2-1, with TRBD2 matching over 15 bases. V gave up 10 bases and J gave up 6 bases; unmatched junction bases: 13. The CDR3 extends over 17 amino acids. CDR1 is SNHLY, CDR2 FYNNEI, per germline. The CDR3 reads CATSGTSGGMGGNEQFF. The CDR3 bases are TGTGCCACTTCCGGGACTAGCGGGGGGATGGGGGGCAATGAGCAGTTCTTC.

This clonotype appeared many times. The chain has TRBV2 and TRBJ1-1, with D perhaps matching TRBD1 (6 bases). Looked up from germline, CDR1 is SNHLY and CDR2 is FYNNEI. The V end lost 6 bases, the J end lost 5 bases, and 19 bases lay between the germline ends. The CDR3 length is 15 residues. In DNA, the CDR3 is TGTGCCAGCAGCCCCACCGTAGGGAGGGGGACTGAAGCTTTCTTT. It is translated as CASSPTVGRGTEAFF.